What follows are 16 T cell receptor beta chains derived from one specimen sequenced in a study of T cells after yellow fever vaccination. MiXCR, run by TCRdb on the 5' RACE reads, gives a single entry per CDR3 protein. Of some 250,000 distinct CDR3 sequences in the sample, 6.9% were seen once. The sample was CD4+ T cells sorted from PBMCs, taken 15 days after the yellow fever booster vaccination. Receptors originate from a man aged 25 to 40 who received the YFV17D yellow fever vaccine.

This clonotype showed up just a few times. The junction and the germline gene differ at one end; a read error may be behind it. V is TRBV7-7 and J is TRBJ2-1, with a tentative D call TRBD2 (5 bases). The CDR3 runs to 15 residues. Looked up from germline, CDR1 is SSHAT and CDR2 is FNYEAQ (reference sequence). The CDR3, as DNA: TGTGCTAGCAGCTTAGCGCTGGGCTCCTACAATGAGCAGTTCTTC. This encodes CASSLALGSYNEQFF.

This clonotype was observed many times. The chain has TRBV12-5 and TRBJ2-1; 9 nucleotides align to TRBD1. The CDR3 covers 15 residues. Germline V gene sequence: CDR1 LGHNT, CDR2 FRNRAP. V lost 2 bases to trimming and J lost 7 bases; unmatched junction nucleotides: 6. The CDR3 coding sequence is TGTGCTAGTGGTTTGTGGGACAGGGATTGGAATGAGCAGTTCTTC. Amino acid sequence: CASGLWDRDWNEQFF.

This clonotype was found many times. This rearrangement joins TRBV6-1 to TRBJ2-3; D uncertain. Trimming took 1 base from V and 0 from J, leaving 8 bases between them. From germline, CDR1 is MNHNS and CDR2 SASEGT. The length of the CDR3 is 15 residues. This CDR3 reads CASSEDRKSTDTQYF. In DNA, the CDR3 is TGTGCCAGCAGTGAAGACCGGAAGAGCACAGATACGCAGTATTTT.

This clonotype was detected ten times or more. V is TRBV12-3 or TRBV12-4 and J is TRBJ2-1, with D perhaps TRBD1 (6 bases). This CDR3 contains 15 residues. V lost 3 bases and J lost 8, with 17 bases in between. The CDR3 loop is CASSFEGVVIYEQFF. CDR3 coding DNA: TGTGCCAGCAGTTTCGAGGGGGTCGTTATTTATGAGCAGTTCTTC.

This clonotype was detected many times. The V gene is TRBV11-2, the J gene TRBJ2-3, with 8 bases lining up with TRBD2. The J segment lost 7 bases and the V segment lost 6 bases, leaving 9 bases of the junction unmatched. Germline assignment: CDR1 SGHAT and CDR2 FQNNGV. The CDR3 length is 14 residues. As DNA, the CDR3 is TGTGCCAGCAGACAAGCGGGAGTGGAATATACGCAGTATTTT. Amino acid sequence: CASRQAGVEYTQYF.

V gene TRBV20-1 combines with J gene TRBJ1-4, with 7 bases aligning to TRBD1. The CDR3 covers 13 residues. The V and J ends lost 5 bases and 4 bases, in that order; junction bases with no gene match: 4. CDR1 DFQATT and CDR2 SNEGSKA come from the germline V gene (reference sequence). The chain's CDR3 is CSAPGQNNEKLFF. DNA for the CDR3: TGCAGTGCTCCGGGACAGAATAATGAAAAACTGTTTTTT.

This clonotype was counted at least ten times. The genes are TRBV19 and TRBJ2-5, with D possibly matching TRBD2 (6 bases). The germline V and J ends were trimmed by 8 bases and 2 bases, with 9 bases remaining between them. This CDR3 contains 12 residues. Germline CDR1 LNHDA, CDR2 SQIVND (reference sequence). Here the CDR3 reads CASGGKQETQYF. Written as DNA, the CDR3 is TGTGCCAGTGGAGGGAAACAAGAGACCCAGTACTTC. Variable domain in full (rest from reference TRBV19 and TRBJ2-5): DGGITQSPKYLFRKEGQNVTLSCEQNLNHDAMYWYRQDPGQGLRLIYYSQIVNDFQKGDIAEGYSVSREKKESFPLTVTSAQKNPTAFYLCASGGKQETQYFGPGTRLLVL.

This clonotype was seen a handful of times. The rearrangement uses TRBV20-1 and TRBJ2-1; D not resolved. Germline-derived CDR1 and CDR2 are DFQATT and SNEGSKA (reference sequence). With 4 bases removed from V and 8 bases from J, the gap between germline ends came to 6 bases. This CDR3 region has 10 residues. Here the CDR3 DNA reads TGCAGTGCTACTATAGATGAGCAGTTCTTC. Amino acids: CSATIDEQFF.

V usage is TRBV30 and J usage is TRBJ1-1, with 7 positions matching TRBD1. The V gene's germline CDR1 is GTSNPN and CDR2 SVGIG (reference sequence). This CDR3 spans 13 amino acids. V lost 1 base and J lost 8; bases outside the gene matches: 7. This chain's CDR3 is CAWSARTGPEAFF. In nucleotides, the CDR3 is TGTGCCTGGAGTGCTCGGACAGGTCCCGAAGCTTTCTTT.

In this sample, this clonotype turned up many times. V and J are TRBV4-2 and TRBJ2-3, with 12 bases fitting TRBD2. CDR3 length: 16 residues. The V gene's germline CDR1 is LGHNA and CDR2 YNFKEQ. Unmatched junction bases numbered 1, after V lost 1 base and J lost 2 bases. CDR3 in amino acids: CASSQGTSGTTDTQYF. The DNA of the CDR3 is TGTGCCAGCAGCCAAGGGACTAGCGGGACCACAGATACGCAGTATTTT.

This clonotype came up many times. The chain has TRBV30 and TRBJ2-2; D gene uncertain. The CDR3 contains 16 residues. Trimming stripped 1 base from V and 3 bases from J, with 15 bases between. Germline V CDR1 and CDR2: GTSNPN, SVGIG (reference sequence). CDR3: CAWSGSQVSDTGELFF. CDR3 DNA: TGTGCCTGGAGTGGTTCCCAGGTGTCGGACACCGGGGAGCTGTTTTTT. Variable domain in full (rest from reference TRBV30 and TRBJ2-2): SQTIHQWPATLVQPVGSPLSLECTVEGTSNPNLYWYRQAAGRGLQLLFYSVGIGQISSEVPQNLSASRPQDRQFILSSKKLLLSDSGFYLCAWSGSQVSDTGELFFGEGSRLTVL.

This clonotype was recorded many times. The rearrangement uses TRBV20-1 and TRBJ1-2; D not resolved. There are 14 residues in the CDR3. Germline V lookup: CDR1 DFQATT, CDR2 SNEGSKA (reference sequence). Trimming shortened V by 0 bases and J by 3 bases, and 11 bases separated the two germline ends. DNA of the CDR3: TGCAGTGCTAGAGATTATGGGAGGGACTATGGCTACACCTTC. Its protein is CSARDYGRDYGYTF.

V is TRBV4-2 and J is TRBJ1-2, with D maybe TRBD1 (5 bases). The CDR3 extends over 15 amino acids. Trimming cost V 3 bases and J 8 bases, with 19 bases left between them. Germline CDR1 LGHNA, CDR2 YNFKEQ. Here the CDR3 reads CASSQGTGRYGGYTF. The CDR3 bases are TGTGCCAGCAGCCAGGGGACCGGGAGATATGGGGGCTACACCTTC.

This chain joins TRBV3-1 and TRBJ2-1, with 11 bases identical to TRBD2. Per germline, CDR1 LGHDT and CDR2 YNNKEL (reference sequence). V trimming: 1 base; J trimming: 0 bases; junction bases outside the gene matches: 5. The CDR3 covers 18 residues. The CDR3 coding sequence is TGTGCCAGCAGCCAAGGGGGGACTAGCGGACCCTCCTACAATGAGCAGTTCTTC. It specifies CASSQGGTSGPSYNEQFF.

This clonotype has only a few counts. This rearrangement joins TRBV11-1 to TRBJ2-6; a possible D gene is TRBD2 (6 bases). Germline loops: CDR1 SGHAT, CDR2 FQDESV (reference sequence). The CDR3 consists of 15 residues. Trimming left V 5 bases short and J 0 bases short, with 8 bases between. CDR3 amino acids: CASSNSGSGANVLTF. The CDR3 nucleotides are TGTGCCAGCAGCAATAGCGGCTCTGGGGCCAACGTCCTGACTTTC.

There are many counts of this clonotype. DNA of the CDR3: TGTGCCAGCAGTGCGGCCCGTTTAGCGGGAGAGACCCAGTACTTC. As protein: CASSAARLAGETQYF. This chain uses TRBV28 with TRBJ2-5; 7 bases are a match to TRBD2. Germline V gene sequence: CDR1 MDHEN, CDR2 SYDVKM. Trimming removed 5 bases from V and 4 bases from J; junction bases left unmatched: 10. CDR3 length equals 15 residues.